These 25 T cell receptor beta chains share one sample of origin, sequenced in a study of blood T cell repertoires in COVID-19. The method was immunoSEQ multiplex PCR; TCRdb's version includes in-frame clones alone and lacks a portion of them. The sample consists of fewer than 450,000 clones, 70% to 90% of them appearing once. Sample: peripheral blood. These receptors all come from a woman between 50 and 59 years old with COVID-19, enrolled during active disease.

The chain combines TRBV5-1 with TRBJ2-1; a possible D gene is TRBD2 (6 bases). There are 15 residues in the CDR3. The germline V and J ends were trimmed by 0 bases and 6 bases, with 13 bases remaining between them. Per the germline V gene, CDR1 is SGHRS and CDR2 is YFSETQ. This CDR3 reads CASSLGGGESNEQFF. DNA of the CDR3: TGCGCCAGCAGCTTGGGCGGAGGGGAGTCCAATGAGCAGTTCTTC.

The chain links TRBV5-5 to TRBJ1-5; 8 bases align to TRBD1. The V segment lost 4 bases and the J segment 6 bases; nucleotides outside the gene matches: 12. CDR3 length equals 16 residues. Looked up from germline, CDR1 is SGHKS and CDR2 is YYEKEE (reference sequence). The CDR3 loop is CASSTTPTGVSQPQHF. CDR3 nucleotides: TGTGCCAGCAGCACTACCCCGACAGGGGTTAGTCAGCCCCAGCATTTT.

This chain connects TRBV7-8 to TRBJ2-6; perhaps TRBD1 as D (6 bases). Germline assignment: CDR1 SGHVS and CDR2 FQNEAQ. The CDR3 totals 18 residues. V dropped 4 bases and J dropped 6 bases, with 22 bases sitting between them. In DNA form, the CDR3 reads TGTGCCAGCAGCTCAGGACAGACCTTTGCTATTTTGGCCAACGTCCTGACTTTC. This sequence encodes CASSSGQTFAILANVLTF.

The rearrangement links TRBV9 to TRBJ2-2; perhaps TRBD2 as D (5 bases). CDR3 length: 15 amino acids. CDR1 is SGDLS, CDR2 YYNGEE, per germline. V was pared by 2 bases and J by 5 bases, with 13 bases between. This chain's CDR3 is CASSVSAPGTGELFF. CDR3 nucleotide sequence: TGTGCCAGCAGCGTGTCGGCGCCGGGGACCGGGGAGCTGTTTTTT. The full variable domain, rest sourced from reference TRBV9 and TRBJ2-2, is DSGVTQTPKHLITATGQRVTLRCSPRSGDLSVYWYQQSLDQGLQFLIQYYNGEERAKGNILERFSAQQFPDLHSELNLSSLELGDSALYFCASSVSAPGTGELFFGEGSRLTVL.

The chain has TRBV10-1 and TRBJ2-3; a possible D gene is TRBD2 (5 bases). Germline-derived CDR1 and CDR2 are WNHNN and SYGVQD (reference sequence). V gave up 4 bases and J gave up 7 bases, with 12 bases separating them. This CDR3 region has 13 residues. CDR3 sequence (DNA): TGCGCCAGCAGTGCCCCATCCGGGAATACGCAGTATTTT. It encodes CASSAPSGNTQYF.

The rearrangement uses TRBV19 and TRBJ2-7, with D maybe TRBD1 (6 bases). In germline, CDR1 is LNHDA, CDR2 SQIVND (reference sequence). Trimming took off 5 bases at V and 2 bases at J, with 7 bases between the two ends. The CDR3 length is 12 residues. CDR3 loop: CASSPGAYEQYF. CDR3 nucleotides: TGTGCCAGTAGTCCAGGGGCCTACGAGCAGTACTTC. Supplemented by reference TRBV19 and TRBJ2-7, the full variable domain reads DGGITQSPKYLFRKEGQNVTLSCEQNLNHDAMYWYRQDPGQGLRLIYYSQIVNDFQKGDIAEGYSVSREKKESFPLTVTSAQKNPTAFYLCASSPGAYEQYFGPGTRLTVT.

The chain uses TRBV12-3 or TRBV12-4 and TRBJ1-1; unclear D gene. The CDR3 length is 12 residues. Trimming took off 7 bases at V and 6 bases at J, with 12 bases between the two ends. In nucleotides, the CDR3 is TGTGCCAGCACTTCTGTGACATCTGAAGCTTTCTTT. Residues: CASTSVTSEAFF.

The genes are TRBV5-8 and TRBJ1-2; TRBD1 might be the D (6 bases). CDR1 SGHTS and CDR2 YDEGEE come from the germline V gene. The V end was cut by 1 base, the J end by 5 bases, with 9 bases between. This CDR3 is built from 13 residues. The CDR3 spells CASSLTGRYGYTF. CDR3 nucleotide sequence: TGTGCCAGCAGCTTGACAGGGCGGTATGGCTACACCTTC.

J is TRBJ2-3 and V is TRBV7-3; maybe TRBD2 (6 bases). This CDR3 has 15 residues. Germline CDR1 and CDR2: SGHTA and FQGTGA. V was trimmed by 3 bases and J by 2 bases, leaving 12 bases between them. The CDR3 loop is CASSLSGLTTDTQYF. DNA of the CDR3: TGTGCCAGCAGCTTGTCGGGACTCACCACAGATACGCAGTATTTT.

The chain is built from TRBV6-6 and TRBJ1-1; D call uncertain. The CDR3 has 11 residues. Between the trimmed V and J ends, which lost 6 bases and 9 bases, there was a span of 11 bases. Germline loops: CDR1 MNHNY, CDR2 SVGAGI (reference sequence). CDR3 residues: CASSLDGKAFF. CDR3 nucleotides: TGTGCCAGCAGCCTAGACGGGAAAGCTTTCTTT.

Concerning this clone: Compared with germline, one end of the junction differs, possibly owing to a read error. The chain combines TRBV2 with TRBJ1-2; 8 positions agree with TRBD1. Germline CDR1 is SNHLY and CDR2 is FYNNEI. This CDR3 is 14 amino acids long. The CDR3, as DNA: TGTGCCAGCAGCTTATATACCGGGACAGGAGGCCTTTTCTTC. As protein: CASSLYTGTGGLFF. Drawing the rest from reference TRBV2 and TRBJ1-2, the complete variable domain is EPEVTQTPSHQVTQMGQEVILRCVPISNHLYFYWYRQILGQKVEFLVSFYNNEISEKSEIFDDQFSVERPDGSNFTLKIRSTKLEDSAMYFCASSLYTGTGGLFFGSGTRLTVV.

CDR3 coding DNA: TGTGCCAGCAGCTCTCCCCCCCGCACAGATACGCAGTATTTT. Protein sequence: CASSSPPRTDTQYF. The V gene is TRBV7-2, the J gene TRBJ2-3, with D unresolved. The CDR3 totals 14 residues. Germline V gene data show CDR1 as SGHTA and CDR2 as FQGNSA. Trimming removed 4 bases at V and 1 base at J, with 9 bases between.

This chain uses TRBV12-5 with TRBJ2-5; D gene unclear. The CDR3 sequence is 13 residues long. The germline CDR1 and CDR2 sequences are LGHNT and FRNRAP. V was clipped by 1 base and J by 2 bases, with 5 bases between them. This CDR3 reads CASGLDKQETQYF. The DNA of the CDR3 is TGTGCTAGTGGTTTGGACAAACAAGAGACCCAGTACTTC.

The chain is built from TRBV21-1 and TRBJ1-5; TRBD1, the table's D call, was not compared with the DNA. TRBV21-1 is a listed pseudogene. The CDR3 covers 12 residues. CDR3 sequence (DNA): TGTGCCAGCAGCAGCCGGACAGGGACCCAGCATTTT. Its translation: CASSSRTGTQHF.

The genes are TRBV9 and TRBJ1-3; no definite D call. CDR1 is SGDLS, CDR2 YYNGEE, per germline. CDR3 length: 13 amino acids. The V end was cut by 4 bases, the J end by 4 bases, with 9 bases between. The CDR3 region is CASSLSGGNTIYF. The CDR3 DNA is TGTGCCAGCAGCCTAAGCGGGGGAAACACCATATATTTT.

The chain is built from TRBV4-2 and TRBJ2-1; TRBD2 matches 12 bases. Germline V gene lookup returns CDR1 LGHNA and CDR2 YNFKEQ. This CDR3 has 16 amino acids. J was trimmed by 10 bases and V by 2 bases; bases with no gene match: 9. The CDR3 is CASSQHSSGGGKEQFF. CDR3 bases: TGTGCCAGCAGCCAACATTCTAGCGGGGGGGGTAAAGAGCAGTTCTTC.

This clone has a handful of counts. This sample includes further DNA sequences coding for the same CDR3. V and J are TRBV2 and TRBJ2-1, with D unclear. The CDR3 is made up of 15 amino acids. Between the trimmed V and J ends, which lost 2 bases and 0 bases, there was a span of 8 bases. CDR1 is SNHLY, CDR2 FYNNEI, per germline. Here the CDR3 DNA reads TGTGCCAGCAGTGAAACGGGTAGCTCCTACAATGAGCAGTTCTTC. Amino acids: CASSETGSSYNEQFF.

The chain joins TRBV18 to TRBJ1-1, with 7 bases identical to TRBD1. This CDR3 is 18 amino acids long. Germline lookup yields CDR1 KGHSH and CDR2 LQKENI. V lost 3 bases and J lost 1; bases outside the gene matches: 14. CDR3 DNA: TGTGCCAGCTCACCTGAGGGGGCCTTTGAAAGTGGGAACACTGAAGCTTTCTTT. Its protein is CASSPEGAFESGNTEAFF.

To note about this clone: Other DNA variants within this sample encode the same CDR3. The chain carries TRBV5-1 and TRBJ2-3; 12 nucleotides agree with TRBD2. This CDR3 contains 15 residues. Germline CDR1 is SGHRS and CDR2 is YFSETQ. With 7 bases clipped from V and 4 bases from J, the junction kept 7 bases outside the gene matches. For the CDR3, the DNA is TGCGCCAGCCGTCAGGGACTAGCGGGCTCAGATACGCAGTATTTT. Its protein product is CASRQGLAGSDTQYF.

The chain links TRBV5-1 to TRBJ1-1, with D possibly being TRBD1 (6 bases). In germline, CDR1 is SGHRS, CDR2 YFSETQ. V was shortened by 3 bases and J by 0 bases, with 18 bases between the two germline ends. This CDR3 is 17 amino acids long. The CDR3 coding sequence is TGCGCCAGCAGCTCCGCGGCTCGCAGGGACATGAACACTGAAGCTTTCTTT. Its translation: CASSSAARRDMNTEAFF.

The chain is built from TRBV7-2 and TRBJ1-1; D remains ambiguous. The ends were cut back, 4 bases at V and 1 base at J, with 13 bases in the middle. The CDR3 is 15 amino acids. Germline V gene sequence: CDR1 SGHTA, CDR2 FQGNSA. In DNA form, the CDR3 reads TGTGCCAGCAGCTCCCCAGGACGGGGGAACACTGAAGCTTTCTTT. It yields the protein CASSSPGRGNTEAFF.

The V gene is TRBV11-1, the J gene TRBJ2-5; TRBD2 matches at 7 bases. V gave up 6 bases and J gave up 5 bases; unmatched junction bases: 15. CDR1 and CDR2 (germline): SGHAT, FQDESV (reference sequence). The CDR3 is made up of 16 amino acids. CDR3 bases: TGTGCCAGCAGATCACTTCTGGGCGGGGGTTCGGAGACCCAGTACTTC. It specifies CASRSLLGGGSETQYF.

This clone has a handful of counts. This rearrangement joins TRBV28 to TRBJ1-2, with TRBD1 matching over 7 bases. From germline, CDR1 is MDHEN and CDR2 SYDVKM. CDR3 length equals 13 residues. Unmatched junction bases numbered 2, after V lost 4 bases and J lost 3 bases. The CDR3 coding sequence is TGTGCCAGCAGTTGGGACAGAGACTATGGCTACACCTTC. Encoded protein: CASSWDRDYGYTF.

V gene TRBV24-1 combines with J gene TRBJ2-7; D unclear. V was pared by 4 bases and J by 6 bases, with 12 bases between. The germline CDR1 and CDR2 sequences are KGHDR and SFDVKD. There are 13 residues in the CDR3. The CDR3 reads CATSDPQAFEQYF. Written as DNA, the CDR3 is TGTGCCACCAGTGACCCCCAGGCTTTCGAGCAGTACTTC.

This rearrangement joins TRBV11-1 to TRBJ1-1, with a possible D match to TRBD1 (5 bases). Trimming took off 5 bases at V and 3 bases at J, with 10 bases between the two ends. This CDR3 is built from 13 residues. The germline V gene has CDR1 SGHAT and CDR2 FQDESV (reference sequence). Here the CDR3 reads CASSRGVHTEAFF. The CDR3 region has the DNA TGTGCCAGCAGCCGGGGGGTTCACACTGAAGCTTTCTTT.